The source of this T cell receptor beta chain is a study of cytomegalovirus exposure and HLA in healthy donors. As concerns this clone: Its antigen is unknown.

Whole-study results and caveats: Per a prior analysis, the majority of TCR beta V segments were productive roughly 90% or roughly 30% of the time.

The CDR3 spans 15 residues. Trimming removed 3 bases from V and 8 bases from J; junction bases left unmatched: 10. The germline CDR1 and CDR2 sequences are GTSNPN and SVGIG (reference sequence). The primer mix had 60 Vbeta and 13 Jbeta primers. Sequencing was performed with immunoSEQ multiplex PCR; in TCRdb, only in-frame clones are kept and a portion is missing. The data show under 130,000 clones, 79% seen once. Sample: PBMCs. The J gene is TRBJ2-1, the V gene TRBV30; 10 bases map to TRBD2. This sequence originates from a man in his fifties or sixties in good health and CMV-seropositive. CDR3 residues: CAWREPSGSKYEQFF. The CDR3 DNA is TGTGCCTGGAGAGAACCTAGCGGGAGCAAGTATGAGCAGTTCTTC.